This T cell receptor beta chain derives from a study of shared T cell receptors in the human thymus (dated by TCRdb to the early 2020s). Background for the entire study: The study examined how self-reactive, shared T-cell receptor alpha chains are generated in the human thymus.

As encoded in the germline V gene, CDR1 is MDHEN while CDR2 is SYDVKM. The CDR3 holds 13 amino acids from the cysteine to the phenylalanine. The DNA shown is the 39-base CDR3, in frame from base 1. Trimming leaves V shorter by 6 bases and J shorter by 6 bases, with the junction holding 7 bases beyond the gene matches. The library relied on the immunoSEQ multiplex PCR assay. TCRdb retrieved this table from immuneACCESS and kept in-frame rearrangements only. Not all clones are present; in checked studies, unresolved V genes account for under half, and no reason is known for the remainder. This sample lists just under 550,000 clones; approximately 80% were detected once. The biggest ten clones account for about 0.013% of the sample. On this clone itself: No antigen is known for it. There are no base qualities to consult, and no much larger clone falls within one base.

This same sample was also taken into another study, of human thymus T cells. As that second study puts it: Donors were immunologically healthy infants undergoing open corrective cardiac surgery for congenital heart defects in Finland. The thymus tissue came from surgical resects taken out during corrective cardiac surgery. Both the thymic and the peripheral blood repertoires appeared to show biased V and J gene segment usage. The related research reported highly overlapping thymic TCR repertoires among unrelated individuals. TCR alpha and beta repertoires from roughly eight infant thymus samples and a few related peripheral blood samples were characterized in the study. Donor ages ranging from 7 to 244 days were recorded, and several male and a couple of female infants were included in the cohort. After being mechanically released from the tissue, thymocytes were kept at -70 degrees C in pellets of about 10-33 million cells. A QIAsymphony instrument was used to extract genomic DNA from the frozen cell pellets. TCRB and TCRAD loci were amplified from a standardized quantity of quality-controlled genomic DNA using the immunoSEQ multiplex PCR assay. The amplicons spanned the V(D)J region and were long enough to cover the CDR3 and allow V and J genes to be identified. The amplicons were sequenced on an Illumina platform via the commercial immunoSEQ service. Primer bias and sequencing errors were corrected as previously described, and TCRAD and TCRB definitions were based on the IMGT database. Analysis of the repertoires was done with immunoSEQ Analyzer 3.0 and VDJTools and included basic statistics, V/J segment usage, diversity estimates, rarefaction and pairwise overlap. To estimate diversity, the Chao1, ChaoE, Efron-Thisted, Shannon and inverse Simpson indices were applied, and diversity was also estimated on datasets down-sampled to the smallest sample. For repertoire overlap, CDR3 nucleotide sequence, V gene and J gene had to match strictly, and clustering was done by Jaccard-based multidimensional scaling. On average, thymus samples gave 800,000 or so unique TCRB clonotypes, whereas blood samples gave roughly 84,000.

This clonotype was sampled from a boy under three years old with a congenital heart defect. Donor details come from another sample of the same person, matched by shared clones. This chain is built from TRBV28 and TRBJ1-1; 7 of the junction bases match TRBD1. Specimen: thymocytes. CDR3 reads: CASRLRGWSEAFF. The DNA sequence follows: TGTGCCAGCAGGCTCAGGGGGTGGTCTGAAGCTTTCTTT.